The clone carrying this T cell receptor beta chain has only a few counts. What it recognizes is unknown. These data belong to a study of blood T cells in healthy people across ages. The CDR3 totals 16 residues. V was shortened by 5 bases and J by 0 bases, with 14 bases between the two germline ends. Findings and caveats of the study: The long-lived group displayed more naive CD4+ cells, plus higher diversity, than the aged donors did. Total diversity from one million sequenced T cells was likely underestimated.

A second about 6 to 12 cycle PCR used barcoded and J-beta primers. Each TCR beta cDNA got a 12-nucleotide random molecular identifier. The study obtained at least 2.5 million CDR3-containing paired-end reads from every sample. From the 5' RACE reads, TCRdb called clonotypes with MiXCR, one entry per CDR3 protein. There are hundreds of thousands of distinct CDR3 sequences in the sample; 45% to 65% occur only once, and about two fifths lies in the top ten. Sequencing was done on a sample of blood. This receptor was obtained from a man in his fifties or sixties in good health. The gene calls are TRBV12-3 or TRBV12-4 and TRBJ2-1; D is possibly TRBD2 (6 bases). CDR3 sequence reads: CASSLGNSGSYNEQFF. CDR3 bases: TGTGCCAGCAGTCTCGGGAATAGCGGCTCCTACAATGAGCAGTTCTTC.